A single sample gave rise to the 26 T cell receptor beta chains below, sequenced in a study of T cells in Graves' hyperthyroidism and ophthalmopathy. Regions amplified from RNA transcripts were the TCR beta CDR3 regions. Primed by the HTBI set, a first-round RT-PCR was run on the TCR CDR3. TCRdb reprocessed the multiplex PCR reads with MiXCR, giving one entry per CDR3 protein. Here the sample spans around 570,000 distinct CDR3 sequences, 15% to 20% being singletons. The source material was blood. These receptors originate from a man aged 35 to 55 with Graves' ophthalmopathy.

J is TRBJ1-5 and V is TRBV6-1; 8 nucleotides line up with TRBD1. Trimming took 4 bases from V and 5 from J; bases not matched to a gene: 4. Germline V lookup: CDR1 MNHNS, CDR2 SASEGT. The CDR3 covers 14 residues. The DNA for the CDR3 is TGTGCCAGCAGTGTAAAGACAGGGGATCAGCCCCAGCATTTT. Its translation is CASSVKTGDQPQHF.

This clonotype was observed a few times. A junction end diverges from the germline sequence, so it may reflect a read error. The chain couples TRBV27 to TRBJ2-1, with D perhaps TRBD2 (6 bases). This CDR3 is built from 17 residues. Germline CDR1 MNHEY, CDR2 SMNVEV (reference sequence). CDR3 DNA sequence: TGTGCCAGCAGTCCCCTCCGACAGCGGGCACCCTACGATGAGCAGTTCTTC. This translates into CASSPLRQRAPYDEQFF.

This clonotype was found a few times. The CDR3, as DNA: TGTGCCAGCAGCGTAGGAAAGGCTAGCGGGGCCACAGATACGCAGTATTTT. It is translated as CASSVGKASGATDTQYF. The V and J genes are TRBV9 and TRBJ2-3; TRBD2 matches 9 bases. The CDR3 is made up of 17 amino acids. Germline V gene sequence: CDR1 SGDLS, CDR2 YYNGEE. The trim removed 0 bases at V and 2 bases at J, leaving 7 bases unmatched.

This clonotype occurred many times. The chain combines TRBV20-1 with TRBJ2-3; perhaps D is TRBD1 or TRBD2 (5 bases each). The CDR3 length is 12 residues. The V end was cut by 2 bases, the J end by 14 bases, with 17 bases between. Germline CDR1 reads DFQATT; CDR2 reads SNEGSKA (reference sequence). As DNA, the CDR3 is TGCAGTGCTAGAATCGGGGCCGGAGTGCTGTATTTT. It yields the protein CSARIGAGVLYF.

This clonotype has only a few counts. The chain links TRBV28 to TRBJ1-6, with 7 bases that match TRBD1. Per germline, CDR1 MDHEN and CDR2 SYDVKM. CDR3 size: 17 residues. Trimming removed 3 bases from V and 0 bases from J; junction bases left unmatched: 5. The CDR3 reads CASSFPGQSSYNSPLHF. CDR3 nucleotides: TGTGCCAGCAGTTTCCCGGGACAGAGCTCCTATAATTCACCCCTCCACTTT.

The genes are TRBV5-4 and TRBJ1-1; D uncertain. Germline CDR1 SGHNT, CDR2 YYREEE (reference sequence). The CDR3 sequence is 14 residues long. Deletions cut 3 bases from V and 1 base from J, with 10 bases between. The CDR3 is CASSSIGENTEAFF. The CDR3 DNA follows: TGTGCCAGCAGCTCTATTGGGGAGAACACTGAAGCTTTCTTT.

This clonotype showed up many times. The V and J genes are TRBV30 and TRBJ2-7; D gene unclear. Germline assignment: CDR1 GTSNPN and CDR2 SVGIG (reference sequence). Trimming left V 4 bases short and J 0 bases short, with 13 bases between. This CDR3 is 14 amino acids long. The CDR3 DNA is TGTGCCTGGAATTACGGCTCTTCCTCCTACGAGCAGTACTTC. Amino acid sequence: CAWNYGSSSYEQYF.

This clonotype was observed a few times. The V gene is TRBV20-1, the J gene TRBJ2-1; D not resolved. V lost 5 bases and J lost 6, with 11 bases in between. The CDR3 is 12 residues long. Germline V gene data show CDR1 as DFQATT and CDR2 as SNEGSKA (reference sequence). CDR3 protein: CSARRLGNEQFF. CDR3 DNA: TGCAGTGCTCGTCGACTGGGCAATGAGCAGTTCTTC.

This clonotype was recorded a few times. This chain links TRBV2 with TRBJ1-1; D is unresolved. Germline V gene data show CDR1 as SNHLY and CDR2 as FYNNEI. Deletions cut 3 bases from V and 2 bases from J, with 7 bases between. The CDR3 runs 13 residues. The CDR3 DNA is TGTGCCAGCAGTGATTACATTAACACTGAAGCTTTCTTT. This gives the protein CASSDYINTEAFF.

The sample holds many counts of this clonotype. The gene calls are TRBV7-8 and TRBJ1-1; 7 bases are a match to TRBD1. This CDR3 spans 13 amino acids. Unmatched junction bases numbered 9, after V lost 11 bases and J lost 3 bases. Looked up from germline, CDR1 is SGHVS and CDR2 is FQNEAQ. CDR3 in DNA: TGTGCCGGGGAGACAGGGAGGGACACTGAAGCTTTCTTT. Translating gives CAGETGRDTEAFF.

This clonotype was observed a handful of times. The rearrangement uses TRBV7-9 and TRBJ2-1, with no clear D. CDR3 length equals 13 residues. The V gene's germline CDR1 is SEHNR and CDR2 FQNEAQ (reference sequence). V was shortened by 0 bases and J by 8 bases, with 8 bases between the two germline ends. The CDR3 bases are TGTGCCAGCAGCTTAGCCCCACCGGATGAGCAGTTCTTC. Protein: CASSLAPPDEQFF.

This clonotype was detected a few times. The chain joins TRBV20-1 to TRBJ2-2; D call uncertain. V shed 3 bases and J shed 1 base, with 9 bases lying between them. This CDR3 comprises 14 residues. Germline V gene data show CDR1 as DFQATT and CDR2 as SNEGSKA (reference sequence). The CDR3: CSASNSLNTGELFF. The CDR3 coding sequence is TGCAGTGCTAGTAACTCCCTGAACACCGGGGAGCTGTTTTTT.

This clonotype has a count of ten or more. The chain is built from TRBV6-1 and TRBJ2-1, with a tentative D call TRBD1 (6 bases). Deletions cut 11 bases from V and 4 bases from J, with 21 bases between. This CDR3 comprises 15 residues. The germline V gene encodes CDR1 MNHNS and CDR2 SASEGT. The DNA for the CDR3 is TGTGCCTCCAAGGGTACACGGACAGCGTACAATGAGCAGTTCTTC. Protein sequence: CASKGTRTAYNEQFF.

Worth noting for this clonotype: This may stem from a read error, because a much larger clone lies one nucleotide away. The genes are TRBV28 and TRBJ2-3; 7 positions match TRBD1. CDR1 MDHEN and CDR2 SYDVKM come from the germline V gene. This CDR3 has 14 amino acids. The CDR3 bases are TGTGCCAGCAGCCCTCCTACAGGGGCAGATGCGCAGTATTTT. Its protein is CASSPPTGADAQYF. Supplemented by reference TRBV28 and TRBJ2-3, the full variable domain reads DVKVTQSSRYLVKRTGEKVFLECVQDMDHENMFWYRQDPGLGLRLIYFSYDVKMKEKGDIPEGYSVSREKKERFSLILESASTNQTSMYLCASSPPTGADAQYFGPGTRLTVL.

This clonotype appeared many times. The chain uses TRBV20-1 and TRBJ1-1; D may be TRBD1 (5 bases). CDR1 and CDR2 from the germline V gene are DFQATT and SNEGSKA (reference sequence). The CDR3 extends over 15 amino acids. Trimming took 6 bases from V and 5 from J, leaving 22 bases between them. CDR3 amino acids: CSARQGALKETEAFF. The CDR3 DNA is TGCAGTGCCCGCCAGGGTGCCCTGAAAGAAACTGAAGCTTTCTTT.

This clonotype was observed at least ten times. This chain links TRBV7-2 with TRBJ2-7, with 9 bases fitting TRBD2. The CDR3 extends over 16 amino acids. V was pared by 7 bases and J by 5 bases, with 15 bases of the junction left unmatched. Germline CDR1 reads SGHTA; CDR2 reads FQGNSA. The CDR3 coding sequence is TGTGCCAGCACCCTGCCCCTCTTAGCGGGAGACAACGAGCAGTACTTC. Its protein product is CASTLPLLAGDNEQYF.

In this sample, this clonotype turned up a few times. The chain combines TRBV28 with TRBJ2-7; perhaps D is TRBD1 or TRBD2 (5 bases each). CDR3 length: 12 residues. V lost 6 bases and J 2 bases, leaving 8 bases between the germline ends. In germline, CDR1 is MDHEN, CDR2 SYDVKM. CDR3 nucleotide sequence: TGTGCCAGCAGCGGGACCCCCTACGAGCAGTACTTC. It translates to CASSGTPYEQYF.

The V gene is TRBV20-1, the J gene TRBJ1-5; weak D call: TRBD1 (5 bases). Deletions cut 6 bases from V and 4 bases from J, with 13 bases between. CDR1 and CDR2 (germline): DFQATT, SNEGSKA (reference sequence). This CDR3 region has 13 residues. For the CDR3, the DNA is TGCAGTGCCCCGGGGAGGGGAAATCAGCCCCAGCATTTT. Amino acids: CSAPGRGNQPQHF.

This clonotype was seen at least ten times. This chain links TRBV11-2 with TRBJ1-1; D call uncertain. This CDR3 has 15 residues. V was shortened by 5 bases and J by 5 bases, with 18 bases between the two germline ends. Germline V gene sequence: CDR1 SGHAT, CDR2 FQNNGV. The CDR3: CASSQRSPGPTEAFF. In nucleotides, the CDR3 is TGTGCCAGCAGCCAAAGGTCCCCAGGCCCTACTGAAGCTTTCTTT.

This chain uses TRBV20-1 with TRBJ1-2; the match to TRBD1 covers 8 bases. The CDR3 covers 12 residues. The trim removed 4 bases at V and 2 bases at J, leaving 0 bases unmatched. Germline V gene lookup returns CDR1 DFQATT and CDR2 SNEGSKA (reference sequence). This CDR3 is CSATGGNYGYTF. CDR3 in DNA: TGCAGTGCTACAGGGGGCAACTATGGCTACACCTTC.

Many counts were recorded for this clonotype. The genes are TRBV12-3 or TRBV12-4 and TRBJ2-1, with D unclear. The CDR3 is 12 amino acids. V lost 5 bases and J 7 bases, leaving 9 bases between the germline ends. DNA for the CDR3: TGTGCCAGCAGTACAGTCCGGAATGAGCAGTTCTTC. It is translated as CASSTVRNEQFF.

This clonotype was detected many times. V and J are TRBV3-1 and TRBJ1-6; perhaps TRBD1 as D (6 bases). The V end lost 0 bases, the J end lost 9 bases, and 12 bases lay between the germline ends. The V gene's germline CDR1 is LGHDT and CDR2 YNNKEL (reference sequence). This CDR3 has 15 residues. The CDR3 DNA reads TGTGCCAGCAGCCAAGATCCAGGGGTCGGTTCACCCCTCCACTTT. Protein product: CASSQDPGVGSPLHF.

This clonotype was counted ten times or more. The chain recombines TRBV11-1 with TRBJ1-1; D is uncertain. Trimming cost V 5 bases and J 1 base, with 11 bases left between them. The germline gives CDR1 SGHAT, CDR2 FQDESV (reference sequence). The CDR3 length is 14 residues. The CDR3 coding sequence is TGTGCCAGCAGCCCCCAAGAGGGGAACACTGAAGCTTTCTTT. Translated, it gives CASSPQEGNTEAFF. The full variable domain, rest sourced from reference TRBV11-1 and TRBJ1-1, is EAEVAQSPRYKITEKSQAVAFWCDPISGHATLYWYRQILGQGPELLVQFQDESVVDDSQLPKDRFSAERLKGVDSTLKIQPAELGDSAMYLCASSPQEGNTEAFFGQGTRLTVV.

This clonotype occurred a few times. This chain connects TRBV13 to TRBJ1-2, with D unresolved. V dropped 10 bases and J dropped 3 bases, with 21 bases sitting between them. This CDR3 has 15 residues. Germline V gene sequence: CDR1 PRHDT, CDR2 FYEKMQ (reference sequence). CDR3 bases: TGTGCCACTTCGCAGACGGGTGAAGATGACTATGGCTACACCTTC. This gives the protein CATSQTGEDDYGYTF.

The chain carries TRBV20-1 and TRBJ2-2; the D is unclear. The CDR3 has 13 residues. V lost 4 bases and J lost 0, with 6 bases in between. CDR1 is DFQATT and CDR2 is SNEGSKA in the germline V gene (reference sequence). The CDR3, as DNA: TGCAGTGCTACTGGGTCGAACACCGGGGAGCTGTTTTTT. This gives the protein CSATGSNTGELFF.

The V call is TRBV27, the J call TRBJ2-7, with D maybe TRBD2 (5 bases). The germline CDR1 and CDR2 sequences are MNHEY and SMNVEV (reference sequence). This CDR3 is built from 14 residues. V was shortened by 8 bases and J by 1 base, with 15 bases between the two germline ends. In nucleotides, the CDR3 is TGTGCCAGCGCCCCCTTCCGGGGTTCCTACGAGCAGTACTTC. Translating it yields CASAPFRGSYEQYF.